The 26 T cell receptor beta chains below all came from one sample that was sequenced in a study of molecular identifiers for immune sequencing clone quantification. TCRdb re-analysed the PCR reads in MiXCR, keeping a single row per CDR3 protein. Of around 480,000 distinct CDR3 sequences in the sample, roughly 23% were seen once. Sequencing input: naive CD8+ T cells from blood, with Jurkat cell RNA spiked in. Indicated subset: FACS-sorted CD8+CD4-CCR7+CD45RA+ naive T cells. Receptors originate from a human donor in good health. Some libraries in this study had Jurkat cell RNA spiked in.

This chain's CDR3 is CASSINQDYGYTF. CDR3 bases: TGTGCCAGTAGTATTAACCAGGACTATGGCTACACCTTC. This chain links TRBV19 with TRBJ1-2; D not resolved. The CDR3 loop spans 13 amino acids. Trimming pared 3 bases from V and 3 bases from J, leaving 8 bases between. Germline values: CDR1 LNHDA, CDR2 SQIVND (reference sequence).

This chain links TRBV2 with TRBJ1-5; 8 positions match TRBD1. The CDR3 covers 17 residues. The V gene end was trimmed by 1 base and the J gene end by 3 bases; junction bases not matched to a gene: 8. In germline, CDR1 is SNHLY, CDR2 FYNNEI. This CDR3 reads CASSEGVDRVYNQPQHF. The DNA of the CDR3 is TGTGCCAGCAGTGAAGGAGTGGACAGGGTTTACAATCAGCCCCAGCATTTT. The full variable domain, with the rest looked up from reference TRBV2 and TRBJ1-5, is EPEVTQTPSHQVTQMGQEVILRCVPISNHLYFYWYRQILGQKVEFLVSFYNNEISEKSEIFDDQFSVERPDGSNFTLKIRSTKLEDSAMYFCASSEGVDRVYNQPQHFGDGTRLSIL.

With respect to this clonotype: A much larger clone differs from this one at a single base, so this may be a read error. The chain links TRBV15 to TRBJ2-3; 9 bases map to TRBD2. Looked up from germline, CDR1 is LNHNV and CDR2 is YYDKDF (reference sequence). The CDR3 has 17 residues. Here the CDR3 reads CDTSRDRRTSVPDTQYF. CDR3 in DNA: TGTGACACCAGCAGAGATCGGCGGACTAGCGTCCCAGATACGCAGTATTTT.

CDR3 nucleotide sequence: TGTGCCAGCAGCTCGGGACTAGCGGGAGAATACAAGACCCAGTACTTC. Protein sequence: CASSSGLAGEYKTQYF. The gene calls are TRBV5-6 and TRBJ2-5, with TRBD2 matching 14 bases. The length of the CDR3 is 16 residues. The J segment lost 6 bases and the V segment lost 3 bases, leaving 7 bases of the junction unmatched. The germline V gene has CDR1 SGHDT and CDR2 YYEEEE.

This clonotype appeared once. The V call is TRBV27, the J call TRBJ2-4; 7 positions match TRBD1. J was trimmed by 8 bases and V by 2 bases; bases with no gene match: 9. There are 15 residues in the CDR3. Germline V gene data show CDR1 as MNHEY and CDR2 as SMNVEV (reference sequence). CDR3 coding DNA: TGTGCCAGCAGTTTAAAACAGGGGTTAGGAGACATTCAGTACTTC. This encodes CASSLKQGLGDIQYF.

The chain employs TRBV28 and TRBJ2-7; D remains ambiguous. Trimming left V 7 bases short and J 7 bases short, with 17 bases between. CDR1 is MDHEN and CDR2 is SYDVKM in the germline V gene. This CDR3 has 13 residues. CDR3 sequence reads: CASTLVPTEEQYF. DNA of the CDR3: TGTGCCAGCACTCTAGTCCCTACGGAGGAGCAGTACTTC. Based on the CDR3 plus reference TRBV28 and TRBJ2-7, the full variable domain is DVKVTQSSRYLVKRTGEKVFLECVQDMDHENMFWYRQDPGLGLRLIYFSYDVKMKEKGDIPEGYSVSREKKERFSLILESASTNQTSMYLCASTLVPTEEQYFGPGTRLTVT.

Concerning this clonotype itself: It may be a read error: a sequence one base away is much more abundant. This chain connects TRBV27 to TRBJ1-5; D gene unclear. CDR1 is MNHEY and CDR2 is SMNVEV in the germline V gene (reference sequence). This CDR3 has 13 residues. The CDR3 DNA reads as TGTGCCAGCGGTTTCAATAGCAATCAGCCCCAGCATTTT. This translates into CASGFNSNQPQHF.

This clonotype was observed many times. The rearrangement joins TRBV15 to TRBJ2-3; perhaps TRBD2 as D (5 bases). CDR3 length equals 17 residues. Trimming shortened V by 0 bases and J by 0 bases, and 13 bases separated the two germline ends. Germline V gene lookup returns CDR1 LNHNV and CDR2 YYDKDF (reference sequence). DNA of the CDR3: TGTGCCACCAGCAGAGATATGACTCGCGGGAGCACAGATACGCAGTATTTT. Protein: CATSRDMTRGSTDTQYF.

As regards this clonotype: This likely comes from a read error, as the CDR3 has no conserved phenylalanine or tryptophan at its end. The rearrangement joins TRBV2 to TRBJ2-3; D is undetermined. This CDR3 spans 15 amino acids. Germline values: CDR1 SNHLY, CDR2 FYNNEI. The CDR3: CASGEFGDSADTQYL. The CDR3 DNA is TGTGCCAGCGGTGAATTTGGGGATAGTGCAGATACGCAGTATCTT.

Comment on this clonotype: A single base separates this from a much larger clone, so it may be a read error. The chain recombines TRBV12-3 or TRBV12-4 with TRBJ1-4; no reliable D call. V was pared by 9 bases and J by 0 bases, with 14 bases between. The CDR3 sequence is 15 residues long. The CDR3: CARSPYLATNEKLFF. CDR3 nucleotides: TGTGCCAGGAGTCCGTACCTTGCAACTAATGAAAAACTGTTTTTT.

The chain combines TRBV30 with TRBJ2-7; 9 positions agree with TRBD1. Germline values: CDR1 GTSNPN, CDR2 SVGIG (reference sequence). V lost 5 bases, J lost 5 bases, and 13 bases stayed unmatched. The CDR3 contains 15 residues. The CDR3 DNA is TGTGCCTGGGGGGGGACAGGGATAATAGAGGACGAGCAGTACTTC. This encodes CAWGGTGIIEDEQYF.

This clonotype occurred a few times. V and J are TRBV7-9 and TRBJ2-3; 11 nucleotides agree with TRBD1. The CDR3 extends over 20 amino acids. Per the germline V gene, CDR1 is SEHNR and CDR2 is FQNEAQ (reference sequence). V shed 8 bases and J 1 base; nucleotides not matched to a gene: 20. CDR3 residues: CASGPSGTGGLSYGTDTQYF. The CDR3 nucleotides are TGTGCCAGCGGCCCGAGCGGGACAGGGGGACTATCCTACGGCACAGATACGCAGTATTTT.

This chain links TRBV27 with TRBJ2-1; D is possibly TRBD1 or TRBD2 (5 bases each). With 4 bases removed from V and 8 bases from J, the gap between germline ends came to 15 bases. Germline CDR1 MNHEY, CDR2 SMNVEV (reference sequence). This CDR3 has 14 residues. CDR3 sequence (DNA): TGTGCCAGCAGTTCACCGGGACGCCCCCATGAGCAGTTCTTC. Its protein product is CASSSPGRPHEQFF.

V usage is TRBV5-8 and J usage is TRBJ2-7; 9 nucleotides align to TRBD1. This CDR3 region has 15 residues. Germline V gene sequence: CDR1 SGHTS, CDR2 YDEGEE. Trimming at V came to 2 bases and at J to 2 bases, leaving 5 bases not matched to a gene. CDR3 coding DNA: TGTGCCAGCAGCTTACCCGGGACAGGGACCTACGAGCAGTACTTC. Its translation: CASSLPGTGTYEQYF.

This clonotype has a handful of counts. The chain joins TRBV4-3 to TRBJ2-1; no reliable D call. Germline values: CDR1 LGHNA, CDR2 YSLEER. The CDR3 totals 16 residues. V was clipped by 0 bases and J by 6 bases, with 15 bases between them. The DNA of the CDR3 is TGCGCCAGCAGCCAAGATCCAAGGGTAGGTGCCAATGAGCAGTTCTTC. This sequence encodes CASSQDPRVGANEQFF.

The chain is built from TRBV30 and TRBJ2-3; D gene ambiguous. The CDR3 totals 14 residues. Germline V gives CDR1 GTSNPN, CDR2 SVGIG (reference sequence). The germline V and J ends were trimmed by 0 bases and 4 bases, with 11 bases remaining between them. In DNA form, the CDR3 reads TGTGCCTGGAGTGTTCGACCCGGCGCAGATACGCAGTATTTT. Translation: CAWSVRPGADTQYF.

This chain uses TRBV5-6 with TRBJ2-1; D may be TRBD2 (6 bases). The CDR3 runs 17 residues. Trimming left V 4 bases short and J 3 bases short, with 20 bases between. The germline V gene encodes CDR1 SGHDT and CDR2 YYEEEE. The CDR3 nucleotides are TGTGCCAGCAGCCCATCGGCCGGGGGACGAAACTACAATGAGCAGTTCTTC. It translates to CASSPSAGGRNYNEQFF.

At least ten counts were recorded for this clonotype. This chain links TRBV7-9 with TRBJ2-3, with a tentative D call TRBD1 (6 bases). V was pared by 2 bases and J by 0 bases, with 9 bases between. CDR3 size: 15 residues. Germline V gene lookup returns CDR1 SEHNR and CDR2 FQNEAQ (reference sequence). CDR3 sequence: CASSLSQGSTDTQYF. The CDR3 DNA is TGTGCCAGCAGCTTAAGTCAGGGGAGCACAGATACGCAGTATTTT.

This clonotype occurred many times. This chain links TRBV29-1 with TRBJ2-2; D is unresolved. Per the germline V gene, CDR1 is SQVTM and CDR2 is ANQGSEA. The CDR3 is 13 amino acids. Trimming took 1 base from V and 5 from J, leaving 8 bases between them. In DNA form, the CDR3 reads TGCAGCGTTGAAGTCTTGGGAACCGGGGAGCTGTTTTTT. Translation gives CSVEVLGTGELFF.

This rearrangement joins TRBV20-1 to TRBJ2-1, with D perhaps assigned TRBD1 or TRBD2 (7 bases each). The V end was cut by 2 bases, the J end by 10 bases, with 12 bases between. Germline V gene lookup returns CDR1 DFQATT and CDR2 SNEGSKA (reference sequence). This CDR3 spans 12 amino acids. This chain's CDR3 is CSARPGGVEQFF. CDR3 in DNA: TGCAGTGCTAGACCAGGGGGGGTAGAGCAGTTCTTC.

In this sample, this clonotype turned up many times. The chain uses TRBV7-9 and TRBJ2-4; 8 positions match TRBD1. The CDR3 has 14 amino acids. The V gene end was trimmed by 5 bases and the J gene end by 9 bases; junction bases not matched to a gene: 9. Germline V gene data show CDR1 as SEHNR and CDR2 as FQNEAQ (reference sequence). The CDR3 loop is CASSPTDRVVIQYF. The CDR3 nucleotides read TGTGCCAGCAGCCCGACGGACAGGGTGGTCATTCAGTACTTC.

The rearrangement joins TRBV27 to TRBJ2-2; the D is unclear. The CDR3 spans 15 residues. The V end was cut by 3 bases, the J end by 7 bases, with 15 bases between. CDR1 is MNHEY and CDR2 is SMNVEV in the germline V gene (reference sequence). The CDR3 region has the DNA TGTGCCAGCAGTTTTGGTCTCGCCCAAATCGGGGAGCTGTTTTTT. Translating it yields CASSFGLAQIGELFF.

This clonotype was observed at least ten times. The chain is built from TRBV4-3 and TRBJ2-7; D gene ambiguous. The CDR3 consists of 15 residues. Germline CDR1 is LGHNA and CDR2 is YSLEER. V shed 1 base and J shed 3 bases, with 13 bases lying between them. CDR3 coding DNA: TGCGCCAGCAGCCAAGCACGACTCCCCGGCTACGAGCAGTACTTC. It yields the protein CASSQARLPGYEQYF.

Ten or more counts support this clonotype. The chain couples TRBV6-1 to TRBJ1-1; D unclear. Trimming shortened V by 8 bases and J by 1 base, and 8 bases separated the two germline ends. The germline CDR1 and CDR2 sequences are MNHNS and SASEGT. This CDR3 has 12 residues. CDR3 DNA: TGTGCCAGCGAACCCGAGAACACTGAAGCTTTCTTT. Translated: CASEPENTEAFF.

This clonotype was picked up many times. This rearrangement joins TRBV6-6 to TRBJ2-3; no firm D call. Germline assignment: CDR1 MNHNY and CDR2 SVGAGI (reference sequence). V gave up 10 bases and J gave up 6 bases, with 14 bases separating them. This CDR3 is 12 amino acids long. CDR3 nucleotide sequence: TGTGCCATCGGGCACGGATCGGATACGCAGTATTTT. Protein product: CAIGHGSDTQYF.

This clonotype was found a few times. This chain connects TRBV19 to TRBJ2-7; 7 nucleotides align to TRBD1. Germline values: CDR1 LNHDA, CDR2 SQIVND (reference sequence). CDR3 length: 14 residues. Losses at the gene ends were 4 bases for V and 0 bases for J; bases not matched to a gene: 3. CDR3 sequence reads: CASSNRGPSYEQYF. CDR3 nucleotide sequence: TGTGCCAGTAGTAACAGGGGACCCTCCTACGAGCAGTACTTC. Full variable domain (missing parts from reference TRBV19 and TRBJ2-7): DGGITQSPKYLFRKEGQNVTLSCEQNLNHDAMYWYRQDPGQGLRLIYYSQIVNDFQKGDIAEGYSVSREKKESFPLTVTSAQKNPTAFYLCASSNRGPSYEQYFGPGTRLTVT.